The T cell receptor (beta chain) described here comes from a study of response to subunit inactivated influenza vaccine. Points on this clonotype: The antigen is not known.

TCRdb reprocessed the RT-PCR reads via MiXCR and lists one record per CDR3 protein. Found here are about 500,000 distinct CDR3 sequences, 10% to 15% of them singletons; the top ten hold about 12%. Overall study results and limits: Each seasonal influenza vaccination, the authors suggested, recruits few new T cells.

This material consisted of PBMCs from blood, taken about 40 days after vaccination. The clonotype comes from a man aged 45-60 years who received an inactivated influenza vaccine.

The CDR3 DNA sequence: TGTGCCAGCAGCTTAGATCCCCAGGGCTACAATGAGCAGTTCTTC. This sequence encodes CASSLDPQGYNEQFF. The V and J genes are TRBV11-2 and TRBJ2-1; perhaps TRBD1 as D (5 bases). Germline CDR1 is SGHAT and CDR2 is FQNNGV. With 0 bases removed from V and 3 bases from J, the gap between germline ends came to 9 bases. This CDR3 has 15 residues.